This T cell receptor (beta chain) was documented in a study of low-dose radiotherapy and immunotherapy resistance in tumors. Study at large: Cohort 2 was treated with 1 Gy per fraction every two weeks, amounting to 13 Gy across 26 weeks.

This clonotype was seen a few times. Time point meaning: after trial treatment. The treatment is: LDRT plus nivolumab, ipilimumab, low-dose cyclophosphamide and aspirin (RACIN trial). The donors' regimen was nivolumab, ipilimumab, aspirin, low-dose cyclophosphamide and low-dose radiotherapy. Each patient who was eligible had an advanced solid tumor with no tumor-infiltrating lymphocytes. Germline loops: CDR1 ENHRY, CDR2 SYGVKD. The CDR3 runs 15 residues. V dropped 4 bases and J dropped 5; count of bases not matched to a gene: 8. Alpha- and beta-chain coverage of first-strand cDNA came from TRAV- and TRBV-specific primers. TCR amplification used about 20 PCR cycles, a constant-region primer and a V-primer adapter. TCRdb redid the calling of the reads with MiXCR, one entry per CDR3 protein. The sample includes about 39,000 distinct CDR3 sequences, about 20% of them seen just once.

This TCR came from a female donor with ovarian cancer. J is TRBJ2-1 and V is TRBV10-3; TRBD2 matches at 7 bases. The sample here was PBMCs, taken after low-dose radiotherapy plus immunotherapy. Here the CDR3 DNA reads TGTGCCATCAGTGCTCCCCCGGGGGGTCACAATGAGCAGTTCTTC. Translated: CAISAPPGGHNEQFF.